This T cell receptor beta chain was observed in a study of CD8 T cells in ankylosing spondylitis. Study results and limitations: Ankylosing spondylitis blood appeared to carry a characteristic TCR beta motif of roughly 8 highly homologous variants.

Quantitative 5'-RACE with molecular barcodes was used to make the TCR beta libraries. TCRdb re-called the 5' RACE reads through MiXCR, storing one row per CDR3 protein. The table has under 150,000 distinct CDR3 sequences, 17% seen once; the top ten hold 30% to 35%. A word on this clonotype: Its antigen remains unknown.

Germline-derived CDR1 and CDR2 are MRHNA and SNTAGT. This CDR3 region has 16 residues. The trim removed 3 bases at V and 8 bases at J, leaving 11 bases unmatched. Sequences were obtained from blood, either unsorted or a sorted T cell fraction (not recorded which). V usage is TRBV6-4 and J usage is TRBJ2-1; 9 nucleotides match TRBD2. The clonotype comes from a male donor with ankylosing spondylitis. The CDR3 reads CASSDVLREGLDEQFF. In nucleotides, the CDR3 is TGTGCCAGCAGTGATGTACTGCGGGAGGGCCTCGATGAGCAGTTCTTC.